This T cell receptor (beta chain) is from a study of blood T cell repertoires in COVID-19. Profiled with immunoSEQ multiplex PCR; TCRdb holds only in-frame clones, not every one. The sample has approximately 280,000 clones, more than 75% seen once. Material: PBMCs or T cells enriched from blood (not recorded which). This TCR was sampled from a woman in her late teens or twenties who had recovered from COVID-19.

This CDR3 reads CAWSVRPAGGPSNEQFF. CDR3 coding DNA: TGTGCCTGGAGTGTACGCCCGGCGGGAGGGCCATCCAATGAGCAGTTCTTC. The chain couples TRBV30 to TRBJ2-1; 9 bases line up with TRBD2. CDR1 and CDR2 (germline): GTSNPN, SVGIG (reference sequence). The CDR3 has 17 amino acids. With V trimmed by 0 bases and J by 6 bases, 12 bases remained unmatched.